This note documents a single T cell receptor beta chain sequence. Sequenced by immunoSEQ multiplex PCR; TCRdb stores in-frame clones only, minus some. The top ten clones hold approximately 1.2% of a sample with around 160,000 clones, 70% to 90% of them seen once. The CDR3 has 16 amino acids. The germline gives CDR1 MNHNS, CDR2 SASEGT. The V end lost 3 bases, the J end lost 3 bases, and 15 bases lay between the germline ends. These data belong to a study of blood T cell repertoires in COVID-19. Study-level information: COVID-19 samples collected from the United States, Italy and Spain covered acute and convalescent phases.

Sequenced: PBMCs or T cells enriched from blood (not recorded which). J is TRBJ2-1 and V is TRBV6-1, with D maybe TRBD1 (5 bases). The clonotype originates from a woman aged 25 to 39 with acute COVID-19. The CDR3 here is CASSESWGWGYNEQFF. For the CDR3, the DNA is TGTGCCAGCAGTGAGAGTTGGGGCTGGGGCTACAATGAGCAGTTCTTC.